Shown below are 5 T cell receptor beta chains from a single sample sequenced in a study of CD8 T cells in Susac syndrome. With random hexamers, reverse transcription was performed on about 0.45 to 1 ug of RNA. TCRdb re-called the immunoSEQ multiplex PCR reads through MiXCR, storing one row per CDR3 protein. This sample has approximately 150,000 distinct CDR3 sequences; approximately 92% occur once, and the top ten carry just over 0.13%. The sequencing sample was made of CD4+ T cells from PBMCs. The origin of the receptors is a human donor in good health.

The chain is built from TRBV9 and TRBJ2-4, with a tentative D call TRBD2 (5 bases). Trimming removed 1 base from V and 5 bases from J, with 16 bases in between. The germline gives CDR1 SGDLS, CDR2 YYNGEE. This CDR3 region has 16 residues. The CDR3 spells CASSVSSAAGENIQYF. The DNA of the CDR3 is TGTGCCAGCAGCGTAAGTTCGGCTGCCGGGGAAAACATTCAGTACTTC.

The chain links TRBV12-3 or TRBV12-4 to TRBJ2-5; 8 positions agree with TRBD2. V lost 8 bases and J lost 0; bases outside the gene matches: 5. CDR3 length: 14 amino acids. The CDR3 DNA is TGTGCCAGCTCGGGCGGGGGGAACCAAGAGACCCAGTACTTC. Protein: CASSGGGNQETQYF.

This chain uses TRBV3-1 with TRBJ2-1; 9 bases are a match to TRBD2. CDR1 is LGHDT and CDR2 is YNNKEL in the germline V gene (reference sequence). The V gene end was trimmed by 3 bases and the J gene end by 4 bases; junction bases not matched to a gene: 4. The CDR3 runs to 15 residues. The CDR3 spells CASSHLAGEYNEQFF. The CDR3 nucleotides are TGTGCCAGCAGCCACTTAGCGGGGGAGTACAATGAGCAGTTCTTC.

The CDR3 loop reads CASSEAGGIGNIQYF. Here the CDR3 DNA reads TGTGCCAGCAGTGAAGCGGGAGGCATTGGAAACATTCAGTACTTC. V and J are TRBV6-1 and TRBJ2-4; D may be TRBD2 (6 bases). The CDR3 has 15 residues. The germline CDR1 and CDR2 sequences are MNHNS and SASEGT. Trimming took off 0 bases at V and 6 bases at J, with 12 bases between the two ends.

The chain links TRBV20-1 to TRBJ2-7; weak D call: TRBD1 (5 bases). The CDR3 runs 12 residues. Trimming cost V 5 bases and J 6 bases, with 14 bases left between them. Germline V gene data show CDR1 as DFQATT and CDR2 as SNEGSKA (reference sequence). This CDR3 is CSAVQGFSEQYF. The DNA of the CDR3 is TGCAGTGCTGTCCAGGGATTCAGCGAGCAGTACTTC.